This T cell receptor beta chain was captured in a study of OX40 agonist ivuxolimab in advanced cancers. Overall study context: Ivuxolimab was administered intravenously to patients at 0.01 to 10 mg/kg every 2 weeks. Patients enrolled in dose escalation were diagnosed with hepatocellular carcinoma, melanoma, renal cell or head and neck cancer.

Trimming left V 4 bases short and J 0 bases short, with 9 bases between. The length of the CDR3 is 14 residues. CDR1 is MNHNS, CDR2 SASEGT, per germline. Study results and caveats: There were, on average, more expanded clones in CD8+ T cells than in CD4+.

This clone was counted a few times. What it binds is not known. TCRdb's copy holds only in-frame clones and misses some; the assay was immunoSEQ multiplex PCR. The profile shows 79,000 or so clones, 65% to 90% of them singletons. This receptor was taken from an adult with an advanced solid tumor such as melanoma, head and neck, liver or kidney cancer. The sequenced sample was CD4+ or CD8+ T cells sorted from blood, obtained in a trial of the OX40 agonist ivuxolimab. The V call is TRBV6-1, the J call TRBJ1-1; possible D gene TRBD1, 5 bases. The chain's CDR3 is CASSVPTVNTEAFF. CDR3 bases: TGTGCCAGCAGTGTCCCGACAGTGAACACTGAAGCTTTCTTT.